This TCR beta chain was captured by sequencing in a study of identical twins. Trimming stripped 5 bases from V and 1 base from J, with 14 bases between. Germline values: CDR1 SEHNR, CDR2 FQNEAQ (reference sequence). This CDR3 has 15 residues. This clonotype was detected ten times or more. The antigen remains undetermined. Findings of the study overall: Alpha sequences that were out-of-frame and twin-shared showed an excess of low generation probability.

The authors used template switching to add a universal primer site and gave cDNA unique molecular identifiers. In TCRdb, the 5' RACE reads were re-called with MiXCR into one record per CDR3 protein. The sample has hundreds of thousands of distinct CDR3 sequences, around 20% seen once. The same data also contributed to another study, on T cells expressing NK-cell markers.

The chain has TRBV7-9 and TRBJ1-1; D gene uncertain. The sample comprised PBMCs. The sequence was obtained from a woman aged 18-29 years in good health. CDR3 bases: TGTGCCAGCAGCCCCGACTGGACGCGGAACACTGAAGCTTTCTTT. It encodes CASSPDWTRNTEAFF.